These 19 T cell receptor beta chains originate from one sample sequenced in a study of T cell repertoires in cytomegalovirus infection. Each CDR3 protein is one row after TCRdb ran MiXCR on the reads. The sample records approximately 76,000 distinct CDR3 sequences, more than 3.5% being singletons. The sample consisted of PBMCs. The receptors shown here come from a human donor in good health (CMV status not recorded). Some clones in this sample may be carry-over from other donors' samples.

At least ten counts were recorded for this clonotype. The gene calls are TRBV6-1 and TRBJ2-3; D remains unclear. Trimming removed 10 bases from V and 0 bases from J, with 17 bases in between. Germline CDR1 is MNHNS and CDR2 is SASEGT. The CDR3 loop spans 15 amino acids. The CDR3 loop reads CATKNSLISTDTQYF. The CDR3 nucleotides read TGTGCCACGAAAAACAGCCTTATCAGCACAGATACGCAGTATTTT.

Ten or more counts support this clonotype. The germline gene is not matched at one end of the junction; a read error may be the cause. The chain recombines TRBV28 with TRBJ1-5, with D hard to call. Per the germline V gene, CDR1 is MDHEN and CDR2 is SYDVKM. The CDR3 is made up of 12 amino acids. CDR3 region: CASSHGKQPQHF. The CDR3 coding sequence is TGTGCCAGCAGTCATGGCAAACAGCCCCAGCATTTT.

This clonotype was picked up many times. The J gene is TRBJ2-1, the V gene TRBV6-2 or TRBV6-3; 8 bases map to TRBD2. Trimming at V came to 3 bases and at J to 4 bases, leaving 5 bases not matched to a gene. This CDR3 is 15 amino acids long. Germline V gene lookup returns CDR1 MNHEY and CDR2 SVGEGT. The CDR3 nucleotides are TGTGCCAGCAGTTATAGAACGGGGGGGTACAATGAGCAGTTCTTC. Its protein product is CASSYRTGGYNEQFF.

This clonotype was recorded at least ten times. The V gene is TRBV7-2, the J gene TRBJ1-4, with 7 bases identical to TRBD1. Looked up from germline, CDR1 is SGHTA and CDR2 is FQGNSA. Losses at the gene ends were 5 bases for V and 7 bases for J; bases not matched to a gene: 10. This CDR3 has 15 residues. The CDR3 loop reads CASSPETGFSEKLFF. In DNA, the CDR3 is TGTGCCAGCAGCCCAGAGACAGGGTTCAGTGAAAAACTGTTTTTT.

This clonotype was observed at least ten times. The chain combines TRBV7-2 with TRBJ1-2; D is unclear. The CDR3 spans 13 residues. Germline CDR1 SGHTA, CDR2 FQGNSA. Deletions cut 2 bases from V and 8 bases from J, with 12 bases between. This CDR3 is CASSLRPAEGYTF. The CDR3 nucleotides are TGTGCCAGCAGCTTAAGACCGGCGGAGGGCTACACCTTC. Filled out from reference TRBV7-2 and TRBJ1-2, the complete variable domain reads GAGVSQSPSNKVTEKGKDVELRCDPISGHTALYWYRQSLGQGLEFLIYFQGNSAPDKSGLPSDRFSAERTGGSVSTLTIQRTQQEDSAVYLCASSLRPAEGYTFGSGTRLTVV.

This clonotype was seen many times. The chain couples TRBV4-3 to TRBJ2-7; 10 bases match TRBD1. Trimming at V came to 2 bases and at J to 2 bases, leaving 6 bases not matched to a gene. Germline values: CDR1 LGHNA, CDR2 YSLEER. The length of the CDR3 is 16 residues. The CDR3 reads CASSQLGGQGPYEQYF. CDR3 in DNA: TGCGCCAGCAGCCAATTGGGGGGACAGGGGCCCTACGAGCAGTACTTC.

This clonotype showed up many times. The V call is TRBV7-2, the J call TRBJ1-6; D not certain. The CDR3 is 15 residues long. Germline CDR1 reads SGHTA; CDR2 reads FQGNSA. V was pared by 1 base and J by 6 bases, with 10 bases between. CDR3: CASSLVFWGNSPLHF. The CDR3 DNA sequence: TGTGCCAGCAGCTTAGTTTTCTGGGGTAATTCACCCCTCCACTTT.

In its sample, this clonotype was seen many times. V and J are TRBV20-1 and TRBJ2-3; the D gene could be TRBD1 or TRBD2 (5 bases each). CDR1 and CDR2 from the germline V gene are DFQATT and SNEGSKA (reference sequence). The ends were cut back, 4 bases at V and 0 bases at J, with 14 bases in the middle. The CDR3 is 15 residues long. The chain's CDR3 is CSAILSGQSTDTQYF. The DNA for the CDR3 is TGCAGTGCTATCTTATCGGGGCAAAGCACAGATACGCAGTATTTT.

This clonotype came up many times. The chain joins TRBV20-1 to TRBJ2-3, with TRBD1 identical over 10 bases. The V gene's germline CDR1 is DFQATT and CDR2 SNEGSKA (reference sequence). The CDR3 length is 15 residues. J was trimmed by 1 base and V by 3 bases; bases with no gene match: 4. CDR3 sequence: CSARTGGFGTDTQYF. Here the CDR3 DNA reads TGCAGTGCTAGGACAGGGGGCTTTGGCACAGATACGCAGTATTTT.

This clonotype was counted at least ten times. The V call is TRBV12-3 or TRBV12-4, the J call TRBJ1-1, with no clear D. Trimming stripped 6 bases from V and 0 bases from J, with 8 bases between. This CDR3 has 13 amino acids. The CDR3 DNA sequence: TGTGCCAGCAGAAACTGGTTGAACACTGAAGCTTTCTTT. It is translated as CASRNWLNTEAFF.

There are many counts of this clonotype. This chain uses TRBV30 with TRBJ1-5; no reliable D call. Germline V gene lookup returns CDR1 GTSNPN and CDR2 SVGIG (reference sequence). Trimming cost V 2 bases and J 1 base, with 6 bases left between them. CDR3 size: 13 residues. CDR3 region: CAWSTASNQPQHF. DNA for the CDR3: TGTGCCTGGAGTACGGCCAGCAATCAGCCCCAGCATTTT.

This clonotype has at least ten counts. The chain is built from TRBV7-2 and TRBJ1-1, with TRBD1 identical over 9 bases. Germline V gene lookup returns CDR1 SGHTA and CDR2 FQGNSA. CDR3 length: 13 residues. Trimming removed 7 bases from V and 5 bases from J; junction bases left unmatched: 5. CDR3 amino acids: CASKQGAWTEAFF. As DNA, the CDR3 is TGTGCCAGCAAACAGGGGGCCTGGACTGAAGCTTTCTTT.

This clonotype was counted ten times or more. The chain links TRBV6-2 or TRBV6-3 to TRBJ1-2, with 7 nucleotides matching TRBD1. Germline V gene lookup returns CDR1 MNHEY and CDR2 SVGEGT. J gave up 0 bases and V 8 bases, and 3 bases lay outside the gene matches. This CDR3 has 13 amino acids. The CDR3 loop reads CASFDRANYGYTF. The CDR3 region has the DNA TGTGCCAGCTTCGACAGGGCTAACTATGGCTACACCTTC.

This clonotype has at least ten counts. This chain links TRBV24-1 with TRBJ1-5; the D gene is possibly TRBD1 (6 bases). The germline V gene encodes CDR1 KGHDR and CDR2 SFDVKD. V dropped 4 bases and J dropped 0 bases, with 12 bases sitting between them. The CDR3 extends over 16 amino acids. The CDR3 reads CATSDSGDYSNQPQHF. The CDR3 nucleotides are TGTGCCACCAGTGACTCAGGGGATTATAGCAATCAGCCCCAGCATTTT.

This clonotype came up many times. The CDR3 bases are TGTGCCAGCAGTTTGAAGTTAACTAGCGGGGGTGGATTAGGGGGAACAGATACGCAGTATTTT. Translation gives CASSLKLTSGGGLGGTDTQYF. The chain recombines TRBV12-3 or TRBV12-4 with TRBJ2-3; 11 bases line up with TRBD2. V dropped 3 bases and J dropped 3; count of bases not matched to a gene: 20. This CDR3 region has 21 residues.

This clonotype was recorded a few times. The chain has TRBV7-2 and TRBJ2-5; 10 bases line up with TRBD2. This CDR3 has 19 residues. V lost 2 bases, J lost 6 bases, and 18 bases stayed unmatched. The V gene's germline CDR1 is SGHTA and CDR2 FQGNSA. The CDR3 bases are TGTGCCAGCAGCTTAATCGGTGTAGCTAGCGGGGGCCCAGGGAAGACCCAGTACTTC. Translation gives CASSLIGVASGGPGKTQYF.

This clonotype is medium-sized within its sample. The DNA for the CDR3 is TGTGCCAGCAGCCAAGGGACAGCCTATGGCTACACCTTC. It specifies CASSQGTAYGYTF. The rearrangement links TRBV7-6 to TRBJ1-2, with 7 bases identical to TRBD1. The V gene's germline CDR1 is SGHVS and CDR2 FNYEAQ. V lost 5 bases to trimming and J lost 4 bases; unmatched junction nucleotides: 4. CDR3 length: 13 amino acids.

This clonotype was found many times. One end of the junction varies from germline; a read error may be responsible. This sequence joins TRBV4-3 and TRBJ2-5; perhaps TRBD1 as D (7 bases). Looked up from germline, CDR1 is LGHNA and CDR2 is YSLEER. The CDR3 has 13 residues. CDR3 in amino acids: CASSQDLMRDRSF. In nucleotides, the CDR3 is TGCGCCAGCAGCCAAGATTTGATGCGGGACAGAAGTTTC.

This clonotype was detected many times. This chain joins TRBV7-2 and TRBJ1-6, with TRBD1 as a possible D gene (5 bases). This CDR3 comprises 16 residues. Germline V CDR1 and CDR2: SGHTA, FQGNSA. The ends were cut back, 5 bases at V and 9 bases at J, with 20 bases in the middle. The CDR3 spells CASSPEGQGRFSPLHF. The DNA for the CDR3 is TGTGCCAGCAGCCCGGAAGGGCAGGGACGTTTTTCACCCCTCCACTTT. Combining the CDR3 with reference TRBV7-2 and TRBJ1-6 gives the whole variable domain GAGVSQSPSNKVTEKGKDVELRCDPISGHTALYWYRQSLGQGLEFLIYFQGNSAPDKSGLPSDRFSAERTGGSVSTLTIQRTQQEDSAVYLCASSPEGQGRFSPLHFGNGTRLTVT.